Below, one T cell receptor (beta chain) is given with its context. Antigen specificity is unknown. This table comes from immunoSEQ multiplex PCR, and its TCRdb copy is limited to in-frame clones, with some not included. The top ten hold around 4.5% of the sample, which has over 40,000 clones, around 86% seen once. V lost 4 bases to trimming and J lost 2 bases, with 11 bases between them. CDR1 and CDR2 from the germline V gene are MGHRA and YSYEKL. The CDR3 is made up of 15 amino acids. These data come from a study of a mutant IDH1 vaccine in newly diagnosed glioma. Study details: Investigators started vaccination 4-6 weeks after radiotherapy alone, or with temozolomide cycles. Patients got radiotherapy, temozolomide, or both beforehand, and most got both.

Time point in this sample: week 35, safety follow-up. Every single dose of the vaccine, 300 ug of mutant IDH1 20-mer peptide, came with topical imiquimod. Findings and limits, study-wide: Of the patients, roughly 93% had vaccine-induced immune responses. With respect to changes in top peripheral T cell clonotypes, pseudoprogression seemed unrelated.

This clonotype was sampled from a woman aged 40-49 years with glioma. Some clones in this sample may be carry-over from other donors' samples. Source: PBMCs, taken from a glioma patient whose treatment included an IDH1 peptide vaccine. The V and J genes are TRBV4-1 and TRBJ2-2; a weak D match, TRBD2 (5 bases). The CDR3 spells CASSRLLVNTGELFF. The CDR3 coding sequence is TGCGCCAGCAGCCGCCTACTAGTTAACACCGGGGAGCTGTTTTTT.